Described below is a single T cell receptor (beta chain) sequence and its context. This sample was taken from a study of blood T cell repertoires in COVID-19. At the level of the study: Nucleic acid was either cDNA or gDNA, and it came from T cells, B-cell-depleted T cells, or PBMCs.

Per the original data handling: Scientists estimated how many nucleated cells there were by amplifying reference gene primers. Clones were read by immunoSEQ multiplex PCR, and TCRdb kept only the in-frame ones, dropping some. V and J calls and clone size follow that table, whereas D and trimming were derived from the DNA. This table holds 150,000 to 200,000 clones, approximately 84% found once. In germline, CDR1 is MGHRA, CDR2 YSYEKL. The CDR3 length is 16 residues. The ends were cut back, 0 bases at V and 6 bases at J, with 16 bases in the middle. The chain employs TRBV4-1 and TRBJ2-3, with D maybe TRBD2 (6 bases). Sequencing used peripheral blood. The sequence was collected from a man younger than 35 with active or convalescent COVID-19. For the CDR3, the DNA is TGCGCCAGCAGCCAAGATAGACGAGCGGCGGGGGATACGCAGTATTTT. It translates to CASSQDRRAAGDTQYF.